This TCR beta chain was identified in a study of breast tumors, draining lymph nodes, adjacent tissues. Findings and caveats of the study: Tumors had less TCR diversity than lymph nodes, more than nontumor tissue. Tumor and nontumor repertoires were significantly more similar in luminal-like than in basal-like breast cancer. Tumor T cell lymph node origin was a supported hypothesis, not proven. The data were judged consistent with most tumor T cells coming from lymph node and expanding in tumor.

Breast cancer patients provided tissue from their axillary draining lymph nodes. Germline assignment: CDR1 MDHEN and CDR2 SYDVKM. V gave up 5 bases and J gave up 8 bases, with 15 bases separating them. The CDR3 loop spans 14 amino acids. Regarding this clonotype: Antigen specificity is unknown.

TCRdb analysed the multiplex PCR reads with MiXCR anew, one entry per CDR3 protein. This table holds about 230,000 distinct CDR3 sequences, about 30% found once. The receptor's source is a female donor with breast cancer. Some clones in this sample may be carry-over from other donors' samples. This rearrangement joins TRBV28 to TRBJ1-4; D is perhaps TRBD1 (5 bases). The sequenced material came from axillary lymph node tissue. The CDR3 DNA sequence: TGTGCCAGCAGTCCTGGGGCGTCGATCGAAAAACTGTTTTTT. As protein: CASSPGASIEKLFF.